A single sample gave rise to the 31 T cell receptor beta chains below, sequenced in a study of blood T cell repertoires in COVID-19. The protocol was immunoSEQ multiplex PCR, while the TCRdb copy is restricted to in-frame clones and leaves out a portion. Seen here are roughly 280,000 clones, around 93% observed once, and the top ten hold 2.5% to 3%. The sequenced material came from PBMCs or T cells enriched from blood (not recorded which). Receptors originate from a man aged 40-49 years who had been exposed to COVID-19.

The V call is TRBV3-1 (or the pseudogene TRBV3-2), the J call TRBJ2-5; the match to TRBD2 covers 13 bases. With 3 bases clipped from V and 4 bases from J, the junction kept 8 bases outside the gene matches. Per germline, CDR1 LGHDT and CDR2 YNNKEL (reference sequence). The length of the CDR3 is 17 residues. CDR3 in amino acids: CASSQGTGTSGTETQYF. DNA of the CDR3: TGTGCCAGCAGCCAGGGGACGGGGACTAGCGGGACAGAGACCCAGTACTTC.

The chain employs TRBV12-5 and TRBJ2-5; 13 nucleotides agree with TRBD2. The CDR3 covers 15 residues. J lost 3 bases, V lost 5 bases, and 3 bases had no gene match. The V gene's germline CDR1 is LGHNT and CDR2 FRNRAP. The CDR3, as DNA: TGTGCTAGTGGTCCCGGACTAGCGGGAGAAGAGACCCAGTACTTC. It yields the protein CASGPGLAGEETQYF.

This chain links TRBV29-1 with TRBJ1-2; perhaps TRBD1 as D (5 bases). This CDR3 comprises 12 residues. The germline V and J ends were trimmed by 4 bases and 8 bases, with 14 bases remaining between them. Germline V lookup: CDR1 SQVTM, CDR2 ANQGSEA. The CDR3 nucleotides read TGCAGCGTTGGGGGGGGTGCCTTGGGCTACACCTTC. Its protein is CSVGGGALGYTF.

The gene calls are TRBV6-6 and TRBJ1-2; 8 nucleotides match TRBD1. This CDR3 is 13 amino acids long. CDR1 is MNHNY and CDR2 is SVGAGI in the germline V gene (reference sequence). J was trimmed by 10 bases and V by 6 bases; bases with no gene match: 10. The CDR3 is CASSRDRTPPYTF. The CDR3, as DNA: TGTGCCAGCAGCCGGGACAGGACTCCGCCCTACACCTTC.

The chain links TRBV19 to TRBJ2-2, with 10 bases identical to TRBD1. V shed 10 bases, J shed 4 bases, and the junction held 6 bases outside the gene matches. The CDR3 sequence is 14 residues long. CDR1 is LNHDA and CDR2 is SQIVND in the germline V gene (reference sequence). In nucleotides, the CDR3 is TGTGCCACTAAAAGGACAGGGGGCACCGGGGAGCTGTTTTTT. It translates to CATKRTGGTGELFF. Combining the CDR3 with reference TRBV19 and TRBJ2-2 gives the whole variable domain DGGITQSPKYLFRKEGQNVTLSCEQNLNHDAMYWYRQDPGQGLRLIYYSQIVNDFQKGDIAEGYSVSREKKESFPLTVTSAQKNPTAFYLCATKRTGGTGELFFGEGSRLTVL.

V and J are TRBV10-3 and TRBJ2-1, with D possibly matching TRBD2 (5 bases). This CDR3 spans 14 amino acids. Trimming took 4 bases from V and 8 from J, leaving 15 bases between them. Germline lookup yields CDR1 ENHRY and CDR2 SYGVKD. In DNA form, the CDR3 reads TGTGCCATCAGTGCTATTACTAGTGTCTATGAGCAGTTCTTC. Translating it yields CAISAITSVYEQFF.

This clone showed up just once. This sequence joins TRBV9 and TRBJ2-7; possibly TRBD2 for D (5 bases). In germline, CDR1 is SGDLS, CDR2 YYNGEE. CDR3 size: 15 residues. The ends were cut back, 4 bases at V and 0 bases at J, with 14 bases in the middle. CDR3 in amino acids: CASSPWGADSYEQYF. CDR3 sequence (DNA): TGTGCCAGCAGCCCTTGGGGAGCGGACTCCTACGAGCAGTACTTC. The full variable domain, its missing parts supplied by reference TRBV9 and TRBJ2-7, is DSGVTQTPKHLITATGQRVTLRCSPRSGDLSVYWYQQSLDQGLQFLIQYYNGEERAKGNILERFSAQQFPDLHSELNLSSLELGDSALYFCASSPWGADSYEQYFGPGTRLTVT.

V and J are TRBV11-2 and TRBJ2-7; the match to TRBD2 covers 14 bases. The CDR3 is 14 residues long. Germline V gene sequence: CDR1 SGHAT, CDR2 FQNNGV. V was pared by 3 bases and J by 6 bases, with 1 base of the junction left unmatched. This CDR3 reads CASSLTSGRGEQYF. DNA of the CDR3: TGTGCCAGCAGCTTGACTAGCGGGAGGGGCGAGCAGTACTTC.

This clone was found once. The CDR3 protein is CAWSVEVSQPQHF. Here the CDR3 DNA reads TGTGCCTGGAGTGTAGAGGTAAGCCAGCCCCAGCATTTT. This chain uses TRBV30 with TRBJ1-5; D unresolved. This CDR3 comprises 13 residues. V was shortened by 0 bases and J by 7 bases, with 10 bases between the two germline ends. The germline V gene has CDR1 GTSNPN and CDR2 SVGIG (reference sequence).

The chain is built from TRBV19 and TRBJ2-7; TRBD2 aligns across 11 bases. The CDR3 is 15 amino acids. The trim removed 7 bases at V and 3 bases at J, leaving 8 bases unmatched. The germline gives CDR1 LNHDA, CDR2 SQIVND (reference sequence). The CDR3 protein is CASTPGLADYYEQYF. The CDR3 coding sequence is TGTGCCAGTACGCCGGGACTAGCGGATTACTACGAGCAGTACTTC. Looking up the rest from reference TRBV19 and TRBJ2-7 gives the full variable domain: DGGITQSPKYLFRKEGQNVTLSCEQNLNHDAMYWYRQDPGQGLRLIYYSQIVNDFQKGDIAEGYSVSREKKESFPLTVTSAQKNPTAFYLCASTPGLADYYEQYFGPGTRLTVT.

V and J are TRBV10-3 and TRBJ1-5, with 11 nucleotides matching TRBD1. Germline V gene data show CDR1 as ENHRY and CDR2 as SYGVKD. This CDR3 spans 17 amino acids. V was clipped by 2 bases and J by 3 bases; unmatched bases: 6. Here the CDR3 DNA reads TGTGCCATCAGTGAGAGGGGGACAGGGGGAGACAATCAGCCCCAGCATTTT. It specifies CAISERGTGGDNQPQHF.

J is TRBJ2-7 and V is TRBV25-1, with a possible D match to TRBD1 (5 bases). Germline assignment: CDR1 MGHDK and CDR2 SYGVNS. The CDR3 is 11 residues long. V was cut by 6 bases and J by 5 bases, with 8 bases left in between. The CDR3 loop is CASRDRNEQYF. The DNA of the CDR3 is TGTGCCAGCAGAGACAGAAACGAGCAGTACTTC.

The gene calls are TRBV4-1 and TRBJ2-5, with 10 positions matching TRBD2. The CDR3 totals 15 residues. The V gene end was trimmed by 3 bases and the J gene end by 5 bases; junction bases not matched to a gene: 6. In germline, CDR1 is MGHRA, CDR2 YSYEKL. CDR3 residues: CASSQASGSAETQYF. The DNA of the CDR3 is TGCGCCAGCAGCCAGGCTAGCGGGAGCGCTGAGACCCAGTACTTC.

Written as DNA, the CDR3 is TGTGCCAGCAGCTTAGGGTCAGGGGACGCGCAGCCCAAAAACATTCAGTACTTC. Its protein is CASSLGSGDAQPKNIQYF. This chain joins TRBV11-3 and TRBJ2-4, with D possibly being TRBD1 (6 bases). This CDR3 region has 18 residues. Looked up from germline, CDR1 is SGHNT and CDR2 is YENEEA. Between the trimmed V and J ends, which lost 1 base and 2 bases, there was a span of 18 bases.

The rearrangement uses TRBV2 and TRBJ1-1; 7 nucleotides align to TRBD1. V was clipped by 2 bases and J by 6 bases; unmatched bases: 6. CDR1 SNHLY and CDR2 FYNNEI come from the germline V gene. The CDR3 length is 14 residues. This CDR3 reads CASSELQGYAEAFF. DNA for the CDR3: TGTGCCAGCAGTGAACTACAGGGGTACGCTGAAGCTTTCTTT.

V is TRBV12-3 or TRBV12-4 and J is TRBJ2-7, with D unclear. CDR3 length equals 11 residues. V was shortened by 6 bases and J by 5 bases, with 8 bases between the two germline ends. CDR3 sequence: CASRMADEQYF. CDR3 DNA sequence: TGTGCCAGCAGGATGGCGGACGAGCAGTACTTC.

This clone has more than one count but fewer than ten. V usage is TRBV4-1 and J usage is TRBJ1-4; 7 bases map to TRBD1. This CDR3 is built from 15 residues. Germline CDR1 is MGHRA and CDR2 is YSYEKL. Trimming took 5 bases from V and 4 from J; bases not matched to a gene: 7. CDR3: CASSSTGHNNEKLFF. The CDR3 DNA is TGCGCCAGCAGCTCGACAGGGCACAATAATGAAAAACTGTTTTTT.

The V call is TRBV11-2, the J call TRBJ2-5; the match to TRBD2 covers 9 bases. Germline CDR1 is SGHAT and CDR2 is FQNNGV. This CDR3 has 16 amino acids. V trimming: 0 bases; J trimming: 5 bases; junction bases outside the gene matches: 7. The CDR3 here is CASSLDEGLALETQYF. The CDR3 DNA sequence: TGTGCCAGCAGCTTAGATGAGGGACTAGCTTTGGAGACCCAGTACTTC. The full variable domain, its missing parts supplied by reference TRBV11-2 and TRBJ2-5, is EAGVAQSPRYKIIEKRQSVAFWCNPISGHATLYWYQQILGQGPKLLIQFQNNGVVDDSQLPKDRFSAERLKGVDSTLKIQPAKLEDSAVYLCASSLDEGLALETQYFGPGTRLLVL.

This clone was found once. This chain uses TRBV19 with TRBJ2-1; 7 bases line up with TRBD1. V was pared by 4 bases and J by 0 bases, with 6 bases of the junction left unmatched. The CDR3 is 16 residues long. The germline gives CDR1 LNHDA, CDR2 SQIVND (reference sequence). In DNA form, the CDR3 reads TGTGCCAGTAGTAAAGGGACAGTAAGCTCCTACAATGAGCAGTTCTTC. This encodes CASSKGTVSSYNEQFF.

V gene TRBV29-1 combines with J gene TRBJ1-2; maybe TRBD1 (5 bases). CDR1 is SQVTM and CDR2 is ANQGSEA in the germline V gene. This CDR3 region has 13 residues. V lost 6 bases and J lost 0, with 11 bases in between. The CDR3 DNA sequence: TGCAGCGTCGCGGACAAAGCTAACTATGGCTACACCTTC. Its protein is CSVADKANYGYTF.

This sequence joins TRBV28 and TRBJ1-1; tentative D call: TRBD1 (6 bases). V shed 1 base and J shed 0 bases, with 9 bases lying between them. This CDR3 is built from 15 residues. Germline V gene sequence: CDR1 MDHEN, CDR2 SYDVKM. The DNA for the CDR3 is TGTGCCAGCAGTTTATTCGGACAGTTGAACACTGAAGCTTTCTTT. It codes for CASSLFGQLNTEAFF.

The chain combines TRBV27 with TRBJ2-1, with D perhaps TRBD2 (5 bases). From germline, CDR1 is MNHEY and CDR2 SMNVEV (reference sequence). Trimming shortened V by 0 bases and J by 10 bases, and 13 bases separated the two germline ends. This CDR3 region has 14 residues. Written as DNA, the CDR3 is TGTGCCAGCAGTTTATCGGACTGGCCCGGGGAGCAGTTCTTC. The encoded protein is CASSLSDWPGEQFF.

V is TRBV27 and J is TRBJ2-7; D is perhaps TRBD2 (6 bases). Germline CDR1 and CDR2: MNHEY and SMNVEV (reference sequence). V lost 3 bases to trimming and J lost 5 bases, with 14 bases between them. The CDR3 is made up of 14 amino acids. Here the CDR3 DNA reads TGTGCCAGCAGTTTCCAGGGACTGGGCGACGAGCAGTACTTC. Amino acid sequence: CASSFQGLGDEQYF.

The chain is built from TRBV19 and TRBJ2-4; the D gene is possibly TRBD1 (7 bases). Between the trimmed V and J ends, which lost 3 bases and 3 bases, there was a span of 15 bases. The CDR3 is 16 amino acids. Germline CDR1 reads LNHDA; CDR2 reads SQIVND (reference sequence). The CDR3 nucleotides are TGTGCCAGTAGTATGGAGGGGGCGCGGGGCAAAAACATTCAGTACTTC. Protein product: CASSMEGARGKNIQYF.

The V and J genes are TRBV24-1 and TRBJ2-3; TRBD1 aligns across 9 bases. The ends lost 7 bases at V and 4 bases at J; junction bases unmatched: 2. Germline assignment: CDR1 KGHDR and CDR2 SFDVKD. CDR3 length: 13 amino acids. CDR3 in amino acids: CATRTGGADTQYF. The CDR3 DNA sequence: TGTGCCACCAGAACAGGGGGCGCAGATACGCAGTATTTT.

The chain joins TRBV6-5 to TRBJ2-5; 8 bases match TRBD2. Trimming cost V 0 bases and J 5 bases; bases outside gene matches: 8. Germline V gives CDR1 MNHEY, CDR2 SVGAGI. The CDR3 runs to 16 residues. The CDR3 bases are TGTGCCAGCAGTTACTCGGGTCTAGCGGGTTGGGAGACCCAGTACTTC. Protein sequence: CASSYSGLAGWETQYF.

Here the CDR3 DNA reads TGTGCCAGCAGGAGTGAGGAGAACACTGAAGCTTTCTTT. It is translated as CASRSEENTEAFF. The chain joins TRBV6-4 to TRBJ1-1; D remains unclear. Germline values: CDR1 MRHNA, CDR2 SNTAGT. V dropped 6 bases and J dropped 1 base, with 9 bases sitting between them. The CDR3 runs to 13 residues.

This clone was picked up a small number of times. The rearrangement links TRBV18 to TRBJ2-3; D possibly corresponds to TRBD1 (6 bases). Germline lookup yields CDR1 KGHSH and CDR2 LQKENI. The V end lost 8 bases, the J end lost 1 base, and 16 bases lay between the germline ends. This CDR3 region has 15 residues. CDR3 in amino acids: CASHQSRGRTDTQYF. CDR3 nucleotides: TGTGCCAGCCACCAGTCCAGGGGTCGCACAGATACGCAGTATTTT.

This chain uses TRBV10-1 with TRBJ2-7; D possibly corresponds to TRBD1 (5 bases). Trimming left V 3 bases short and J 2 bases short, with 14 bases between. The CDR3 covers 15 residues. Germline V CDR1 and CDR2: WNHNN, SYGVQD (reference sequence). As DNA, the CDR3 is TGCGCCAGCAGTGATTGGCAGGGAAACACCTACGAGCAGTACTTC. This gives the protein CASSDWQGNTYEQYF.

CDR3 nucleotide sequence: TGTGCCAGCAGGTTAGGGGTTGGCGGGAGTTGGACCTACGAGCAGTACTTC. Amino acid sequence: CASRLGVGGSWTYEQYF. The genes are TRBV28 and TRBJ2-7, with 7 bases matching TRBD2. Unmatched junction bases numbered 16, after V lost 6 bases and J lost 2 bases. Germline lookup yields CDR1 MDHEN and CDR2 SYDVKM. This CDR3 has 17 amino acids.

The chain combines TRBV6-6 with TRBJ2-7; the match to TRBD2 covers 14 bases. The CDR3 consists of 16 residues. Germline assignment: CDR1 MNHNY and CDR2 SVGAGI (reference sequence). The V segment lost 4 bases and the J segment 0 bases; nucleotides outside the gene matches: 2. In nucleotides, the CDR3 is TGTGCCAGCAGTTTTGGGACTAGCGGGAGCTCCTACGAGCAGTACTTC. Protein product: CASSFGTSGSSYEQYF.